One and the same sample provided the 20 T cell receptor beta chains below, sequenced in a study of a mutant IDH1 vaccine in newly diagnosed glioma. Which antigens these TCRs recognize remains unknown. The time point was: week 11, during vaccination. Vaccine doses each comprised 300 ug of mutant IDH1 20-mer peptide, with topical imiquimod. Method: immunoSEQ multiplex PCR; TCRdb's copy keeps in-frame clones and lacks some. The sample holds 100,000 to 150,000 clones; just under 80% are singletons and the top ten take about 5.5%. The input for sequencing was PBMCs, taken from a glioma patient whose treatment included an IDH1 peptide vaccine. These TCRs come from a man aged 35 to 55 with glioma.

This chain joins TRBV29-1 and TRBJ2-5; D may match TRBD1 or TRBD2 (6 bases each). Germline assignment: CDR1 SQVTM and CDR2 ANQGSEA. CDR3 length: 13 residues. V was pared by 4 bases and J by 2 bases, with 11 bases between. The CDR3 here is CSVAQGRQETQYF. The CDR3 DNA reads TGCAGCGTTGCCCAGGGGAGGCAAGAGACCCAGTACTTC.

This chain links TRBV7-2 with TRBJ1-6; 8 positions agree with TRBD1. The CDR3 is 14 amino acids. Trimming at V came to 3 bases and at J to 7 bases, leaving 2 bases not matched to a gene. Per the germline V gene, CDR1 is SGHTA and CDR2 is FQGNSA. CDR3 region: CASSLDRVNSPLHF. DNA for the CDR3: TGTGCCAGCAGCTTGGACAGGGTAAATTCACCCCTCCACTTT.

The chain has TRBV27 and TRBJ1-5; the D gene is possibly TRBD1 (6 bases). This CDR3 contains 15 residues. V gave up 3 bases and J gave up 1 base, with 10 bases separating them. Germline CDR1 reads MNHEY; CDR2 reads SMNVEV (reference sequence). In nucleotides, the CDR3 is TGTGCCAGCAGTTTTTCTAGGGGGAGCAATCAGCCCCAGCATTTT. Protein sequence: CASSFSRGSNQPQHF.

Regarding this clone: Its ends do not fully match the called genes, so a read error is possible. In nucleotides, the CDR3 is TGTGCTAGCAGCTTCGCGGGAGGGCCGCAAGAGACCCAGTACTTC. Translation gives CASSFAGGPQETQYF. The chain uses TRBV7-7 and TRBJ2-5, with 9 bases identical to TRBD2. Looked up from germline, CDR1 is SSHAT and CDR2 is FNYEAQ (reference sequence). CDR3 length: 15 residues.

This clone has a count of ten or more. The chain uses TRBV4-2 and TRBJ1-1; D is unclear. V was shortened by 0 bases and J by 4 bases, with 9 bases between the two germline ends. CDR3 size: 14 residues. Per germline, CDR1 LGHNA and CDR2 YNFKEQ. The CDR3 sequence is CASSQDLGSTEAFF. CDR3 bases: TGTGCCAGCAGCCAAGATCTAGGAAGCACTGAAGCTTTCTTT.

Only a few counts were recorded for this clone. Other DNA sequences in this specimen translate into the identical CDR3. J is TRBJ1-3 and V is TRBV18; D possibly corresponds to TRBD1 (5 bases). V was shortened by 6 bases and J by 0 bases, with 9 bases between the two germline ends. Germline V gene data show CDR1 as KGHSH and CDR2 as LQKENI. CDR3 length: 14 amino acids. The CDR3 loop reads CASSPGSSGNTIYF. In DNA form, the CDR3 reads TGTGCCAGCTCCCCAGGGAGCTCTGGAAACACCATATATTTT.

The chain links TRBV30 to TRBJ1-5, with TRBD1 as a possible D gene (6 bases). The CDR3 spans 12 residues. V dropped 5 bases and J dropped 7 bases, with 12 bases sitting between them. Germline V gene sequence: CDR1 GTSNPN, CDR2 SVGIG (reference sequence). This CDR3 is CAWDQGSQPQHF. CDR3 bases: TGTGCCTGGGACCAGGGGAGCCAGCCCCAGCATTTT.

This rearrangement joins TRBV30 to TRBJ2-7; the match to TRBD2 covers 8 bases. This CDR3 region has 14 residues. Germline loops: CDR1 GTSNPN, CDR2 SVGIG (reference sequence). J gave up 4 bases and V 1 base, and 6 bases lay outside the gene matches. CDR3 residues: CAWSARGGSYEQYF. The CDR3 nucleotides read TGTGCCTGGAGTGCCCGGGGGGGATCTTACGAGCAGTACTTC.

The V and J genes are TRBV7-2 and TRBJ1-2, with D unresolved. Trimming took 4 bases from V and 4 from J, leaving 19 bases between them. CDR3 length equals 16 residues. Per germline, CDR1 SGHTA and CDR2 FQGNSA. CDR3 bases: TGTGCCAGCAGCTCGACGTATTCCCAAACGGGCTATGGCTACACCTTC. Amino acid sequence: CASSSTYSQTGYGYTF.

The CDR3 DNA follows: TGTGCCAGCAGCCTAGGGACAGGGGGCGTGAACACTGAAGCTTTCTTT. Its translation: CASSLGTGGVNTEAFF. V is TRBV11-2 and J is TRBJ1-1, with 12 bases identical to TRBD1. The CDR3 has 16 residues. Germline CDR1 is SGHAT and CDR2 is FQNNGV. The trim removed 5 bases at V and 0 bases at J, leaving 4 bases unmatched.

V is TRBV19 and J is TRBJ1-1; D gene unclear. The CDR3 runs 14 residues. V was pared by 4 bases and J by 2 bases, with 11 bases between. CDR1 is LNHDA and CDR2 is SQIVND in the germline V gene (reference sequence). CDR3 in DNA: TGTGCCAGTAGTAAACCGGGGTATAACACTGAAGCTTTCTTT. Its protein product is CASSKPGYNTEAFF.

This clone is a singleton in its sample. This sequence joins TRBV6-5 and TRBJ1-2; D is unclear. The CDR3 spans 12 residues. Germline values: CDR1 MNHEY, CDR2 SVGAGI. Trimming cost V 8 bases and J 8 bases, with 15 bases left between them. CDR3: CASWAGVDGYTF. For the CDR3, the DNA is TGTGCCAGCTGGGCCGGGGTGGACGGCTACACCTTC.

The V call is TRBV14, the J call TRBJ2-2, with D unclear. Germline V gene lookup returns CDR1 SGHDN and CDR2 FVKESK. The CDR3 runs 15 residues. V dropped 1 base and J dropped 4 bases, with 10 bases sitting between them. CDR3 nucleotides: TGTGCCAGCAGCCAAGTATCATGGGGCACCGGGGAGCTGTTTTTT. This encodes CASSQVSWGTGELFF.

The chain recombines TRBV4-3 with TRBJ2-7; TRBD2 matches 9 bases. V was pared by 2 bases and J by 4 bases, with 3 bases of the junction left unmatched. The germline CDR1 and CDR2 sequences are LGHNA and YSLEER. This CDR3 has 14 residues. CDR3 DNA sequence: TGCGCCAGCAGCCAATATAGCGGGGGTTACGAGCAGTACTTC. Translating gives CASSQYSGGYEQYF.

This clone has a handful of counts. This chain connects TRBV14 to TRBJ1-1, with no clear D. CDR1 SGHDN and CDR2 FVKESK come from the germline V gene. This CDR3 comprises 13 residues. V was clipped by 5 bases and J by 2 bases, with 9 bases between them. CDR3 protein: CASSARHNTEAFF. CDR3 sequence (DNA): TGTGCCAGCAGCGCCCGTCATAACACTGAAGCTTTCTTT.

This clone has more than one count but fewer than ten. The chain recombines TRBV4-1 with TRBJ1-1; 7 nucleotides align to TRBD1. J lost 0 bases, V lost 4 bases, and 5 bases had no gene match. The CDR3 loop spans 15 amino acids. CDR1 MGHRA and CDR2 YSYEKL come from the germline V gene. CDR3 sequence: CASSLWQGVNTEAFF. The CDR3, as DNA: TGCGCCAGCAGCCTCTGGCAGGGGGTGAACACTGAAGCTTTCTTT.

This sequence joins TRBV7-2 and TRBJ1-5; a possible D gene is TRBD1 (5 bases). There are 14 residues in the CDR3. Germline V CDR1 and CDR2: SGHTA, FQGNSA. Trimming took 6 bases from V and 1 from J, leaving 10 bases between them. The CDR3 coding sequence is TGTGCCAGCAGTCAAGGACACAGCAATCAGCCCCAGCATTTT. Translation gives CASSQGHSNQPQHF.

The CDR3 bases are TGTGCCAGCAGCCAGGGGGTGGGACTTGGCTCCCTCATGGATGAGCAGTTCTTC. It specifies CASSQGVGLGSLMDEQFF. The rearrangement uses TRBV13 and TRBJ2-1; tentative D call: TRBD1 (7 bases). This CDR3 spans 18 amino acids. Per the germline V gene, CDR1 is PRHDT and CDR2 is FYEKMQ (reference sequence). V was clipped by 5 bases and J by 8 bases, with 28 bases between them.

This clone was recorded at least ten times. CDR3 amino acids: CASSQRSGTALNTEAFF. For the CDR3, the DNA is TGCGCCAGCAGCCAAAGGAGCGGGACCGCGCTGAACACTGAAGCTTTCTTT. The chain has TRBV4-1 and TRBJ1-1, with D possibly being TRBD1 (5 bases). There are 17 residues in the CDR3. V shed 2 bases and J shed 0 bases, with 16 bases lying between them. CDR1 and CDR2 (germline): MGHRA, YSYEKL.

This chain links TRBV6-5 with TRBJ1-3; 9 bases match TRBD1. The CDR3 sequence is 16 residues long. CDR1 is MNHEY, CDR2 SVGAGI, per germline. J lost 4 bases, V lost 0 bases, and 4 bases had no gene match. The CDR3 nucleotides are TGTGCCAGCAGTTACTCCGGGACAGGGACCGGAAACACCATATATTTT. It yields the protein CASSYSGTGTGNTIYF.